The 14 T cell receptor beta chains given below trace back to one sample, sequenced in a study of blood T cells in healthy people across ages. Using a J-beta primer mix together with a sample-barcoded 5' primer, a second PCR was run for roughly 6 to 11 cycles. TCRdb passed the 5' RACE reads through MiXCR, listing each CDR3 protein once. Among about 1.4 million distinct CDR3 sequences listed, roughly 60% were seen once. The sample comprised blood. These receptors came from a man aged 18 to 29 in good health.

This chain links TRBV6-5 with TRBJ1-2, with unresolved D. This CDR3 has 14 amino acids. The ends were cut back, 6 bases at V and 6 bases at J, with 17 bases in the middle. Germline CDR1 reads MNHEY; CDR2 reads SVGAGI. The DNA of the CDR3 is TGTGCCAGCAGCTCCTCCCCGGGGTCGAATGGCTACACCTTC. It encodes CASSSSPGSNGYTF.

The V call is TRBV11-1, the J call TRBJ1-1; the match to TRBD1 covers 8 bases. V gave up 5 bases and J gave up 10 bases; unmatched junction bases: 9. Germline values: CDR1 SGHAT, CDR2 FQDESV (reference sequence). This CDR3 contains 13 residues. The CDR3 nucleotides are TGTGCCAGCAGCGCCGGACAGGGAAGGGCAGCTTTCTTT. The encoded protein is CASSAGQGRAAFF.

V is TRBV4-3 and J is TRBJ1-6; no firm D call. Trimming took 6 bases from V and 10 from J, leaving 19 bases between them. The CDR3 spans 15 residues. Germline V gene data show CDR1 as LGHNA and CDR2 as YSLEER. For the CDR3, the DNA is TGCGCCAGCAGTCGGACCCGGCCGGGAGGCTCACCCCTCCACTTT. Amino acid sequence: CASSRTRPGGSPLHF.

This clonotype was recorded at least ten times. A read error may produce the germline difference seen at one junction end. The chain uses TRBV14 and TRBJ2-3; D gene unclear. In germline, CDR1 is SGHDN, CDR2 FVKESK. The CDR3 loop spans 12 amino acids. CDR3 in DNA: TGCGCCAGCAGCCAAGCAAGAGATACGCAGTATTTT. Protein sequence: CASSQARDTQYF.

The CDR3 here is CSARSLRDGELFF. The CDR3 coding sequence is TGCAGTGCTAGGAGCCTTAGGGACGGGGAGCTGTTTTTT. The V call is TRBV20-1, the J call TRBJ2-2; D not resolved. Germline V gives CDR1 DFQATT, CDR2 SNEGSKA (reference sequence). The CDR3 runs 13 residues. Deletions cut 3 bases from V and 7 bases from J, with 12 bases between.

As concerns this clonotype: The germline gene is not matched at one end of the junction; a read error may be the cause. The chain is built from TRBV5-1 and TRBJ2-3; 8 nucleotides line up with TRBD1. CDR3 length: 16 residues. CDR1 is SGHRS, CDR2 YFSETQ, per germline. The CDR3 is CASGLGDRSTTDTQYF. The CDR3 DNA reads TGCGCCAGCGGCTTGGGGGACAGGTCAACGACAGATACGCAGTATTTT.

The genes are TRBV28 and TRBJ2-7; D unclear. Germline V lookup: CDR1 MDHEN, CDR2 SYDVKM. V dropped 7 bases and J dropped 2 bases, with 21 bases sitting between them. This CDR3 is 16 amino acids long. CDR3 amino acids: CASTNPPPHLPYEQYF. Written as DNA, the CDR3 is TGTGCCAGCACCAACCCCCCACCGCATCTGCCCTACGAGCAGTACTTC.

The V call is TRBV4-2, the J call TRBJ2-5, with 10 bases that match TRBD1. CDR1 is LGHNA, CDR2 YNFKEQ, per germline. The CDR3 sequence is 15 residues long. With V trimmed by 2 bases and J by 5 bases, 5 bases remained unmatched. The CDR3 loop is CASSQRDRGGETQYF. The DNA for the CDR3 is TGTGCCAGCAGCCAAAGGGACAGGGGCGGGGAGACCCAGTACTTC.

This clonotype has just a few counts. This chain connects TRBV6-6 to TRBJ2-1; D perhaps matches TRBD2 (7 bases). V lost 5 bases to trimming and J lost 4 bases, with 12 bases between them. Germline assignment: CDR1 MNHNY and CDR2 SVGAGI (reference sequence). The CDR3 is 14 amino acids. The CDR3 DNA is TGTGCCAGCAGTCGGGGGGCGGGGTACAATGAGCAGTTCTTC. It yields the protein CASSRGAGYNEQFF.

This clonotype was picked up one time. The gene calls are TRBV2 and TRBJ2-1; weak D call: TRBD1 (5 bases). This CDR3 is 16 amino acids long. Germline loops: CDR1 SNHLY, CDR2 FYNNEI. V was clipped by 7 bases and J by 5 bases, with 21 bases between them. In DNA form, the CDR3 reads TGTGCCAGCACTGCGACAGCCTCATACTACGACAATGAGCAGTTCTTC. This encodes CASTATASYYDNEQFF.

This sequence joins TRBV5-1 and TRBJ2-5; D is unclear. Trimming cost V 0 bases and J 0 bases, with 18 bases left between them. Germline-derived CDR1 and CDR2 are SGHRS and YFSETQ. This CDR3 is built from 18 residues. CDR3 coding DNA: TGCGCCAGCAGCTTGGATAAAAAGGCTAGGCTGTACCAAGAGACCCAGTACTTC. Its translation is CASSLDKKARLYQETQYF.

The gene calls are TRBV7-2 and TRBJ1-2; D is possibly TRBD1 (5 bases). The germline V gene encodes CDR1 SGHTA and CDR2 FQGNSA. V lost 0 bases and J 8 bases, leaving 7 bases between the germline ends. The CDR3 length is 12 residues. The CDR3 reads CASSLAGQGYTF. As DNA, the CDR3 is TGTGCCAGCAGCTTAGCGGGGCAGGGCTACACCTTC. Variable domain in full (rest from reference TRBV7-2 and TRBJ1-2): GAGVSQSPSNKVTEKGKDVELRCDPISGHTALYWYRQSLGQGLEFLIYFQGNSAPDKSGLPSDRFSAERTGGSVSTLTIQRTQQEDSAVYLCASSLAGQGYTFGSGTRLTVV.

Only a few counts were recorded for this clonotype. The chain carries TRBV6-2 or TRBV6-3 and TRBJ2-7; D is possibly TRBD1 (5 bases). The CDR3 length is 12 residues. Trimming cost V 6 bases and J 3 bases, with 9 bases left between them. CDR1 and CDR2 (germline): MNHEY, SVGEGT. The CDR3 here is CASRDTRYEQYF. DNA of the CDR3: TGTGCCAGCAGGGACACCCGCTACGAGCAGTACTTC.

The genes are TRBV29-1 and TRBJ1-5; 10 positions match TRBD1. The CDR3 is 14 residues long. Germline V CDR1 and CDR2: SQVTM, ANQGSEA. J lost 2 bases, V lost 6 bases, and 4 bases had no gene match. Here the CDR3 reads CSVVDRGGNQPQHF. The CDR3 DNA reads TGCAGCGTCGTGGACAGGGGGGGCAATCAGCCCCAGCATTTT.